The next 11 T cell receptor beta chains were all read from a single sample in a study of shared clonotypes between healthy human individuals (dated by TCRdb to 2020 to 2022). The method behind the library was the immunoSEQ multiplex PCR assay. Not all clones reach the TCRdb copy of this immuneACCESS table, which keeps in-frame sequences only. Checked studies attribute under half of the gap to unresolved V genes and leave the rest unexplained. The sample profile shows 2 million to 3 million clones; over 85% of them were found once. Roughly 0.15% of the sample comes from the top ten. Material: naive CD4+ T cells sorted from blood. Sample cell subset or site, as interpreted from the label and publication: CD45RA+ positively selected. Receptors originate from a man between 18 and 35 years old in good health.

V and J are TRBV5-4 and TRBJ2-5; D is unresolved. CDR1 SGHNT and CDR2 YYREEE come from the germline V gene (reference sequence). This CDR3 is 14 amino acids long. Trimming removed 1 base at V and 0 bases at J, with 7 bases between. The CDR3 sequence: CASSLSADQETQYF. CDR3 in DNA: TGTGCCAGCAGCTTGTCTGCAGACCAAGAGACCCAGTACTTC.

With respect to this clone: This CDR3 is also generated by other DNA sequences in the sample. V gene TRBV6-6 combines with J gene TRBJ2-1; 13 bases align to TRBD2. V shed 1 base and J 5 bases; nucleotides not matched to a gene: 2. From germline, CDR1 is MNHNY and CDR2 SVGAGI (reference sequence). The CDR3 is 16 amino acids. The CDR3 DNA follows: TGTGCCAGCAGTTACTTGGGACTAGCGGGGAACAATGAGCAGTTCTTC. Protein sequence: CASSYLGLAGNNEQFF.

The gene calls are TRBV28 and TRBJ2-5; TRBD2 might be the D (7 bases). Per the germline V gene, CDR1 is MDHEN and CDR2 is SYDVKM. The V and J ends lost 8 bases and 5 bases respectively, with 12 bases between them. The CDR3 extends over 12 amino acids. Written as DNA, the CDR3 is TGTGCCAGCCGGGGGGCAGGGGAGACCCAGTACTTC. Encoded protein: CASRGAGETQYF.

The CDR3 DNA follows: TGCGCCAGCAGACCTACTAGCGGGAGAGGGGGATACACAGATACGCAGTATTTT. Translation gives CASRPTSGRGGYTDTQYF. This chain links TRBV5-1 with TRBJ2-3; 11 bases align to TRBD2. The ends lost 5 bases at V and 2 bases at J; junction bases unmatched: 13. Germline values: CDR1 SGHRS, CDR2 YFSETQ. This CDR3 region has 18 residues.

The V and J genes are TRBV2 and TRBJ1-5; weak D call: TRBD1 (6 bases). The germline V gene has CDR1 SNHLY and CDR2 FYNNEI. This CDR3 spans 15 amino acids. Trimming stripped 6 bases from V and 2 bases from J, with 14 bases between. DNA of the CDR3: TGTGCCAGCAGGGACCGGGACATCGGCAATCAGCCCCAGCATTTT. It specifies CASRDRDIGNQPQHF.

The V gene is TRBV9, the J gene TRBJ2-1; the D gene is possibly TRBD2 (6 bases). The CDR3 is made up of 13 amino acids. Trimming removed 0 bases at V and 8 bases at J, with 9 bases between. From germline, CDR1 is SGDLS and CDR2 YYNGEE. Here the CDR3 reads CASSVGGTDEQFF. The DNA of the CDR3 is TGTGCCAGCAGCGTAGGCGGGACCGATGAGCAGTTCTTC.

The rearrangement uses TRBV9 and TRBJ2-3; perhaps TRBD2 as D (5 bases). CDR3 length: 16 amino acids. Trimming removed 0 bases at V and 3 bases at J, with 14 bases between. Germline-derived CDR1 and CDR2 are SGDLS and YYNGEE. The CDR3 DNA sequence: TGTGCCAGCAGCGTAGAAGGATCCCTAGCAACAGATACGCAGTATTTT. This codes for CASSVEGSLATDTQYF.

V is TRBV18 and J is TRBJ1-1; D not certain. The V end was cut by 5 bases, the J end by 0 bases, with 10 bases between. Germline CDR1 is KGHSH and CDR2 is LQKENI. The CDR3 covers 14 residues. CDR3 protein: CASSSAPMNTEAFF. CDR3 DNA: TGTGCCAGCTCATCGGCGCCTATGAACACTGAAGCTTTCTTT.

The chain joins TRBV6-5 to TRBJ2-7; perhaps TRBD1 as D (5 bases). V was clipped by 0 bases and J by 4 bases, with 13 bases between them. The CDR3 runs 15 residues. CDR1 is MNHEY, CDR2 SVGAGI, per germline. The DNA of the CDR3 is TGTGCCAGCAGTTACTCGACGCAGGGTTTGTACGAGCAGTACTTC. It yields the protein CASSYSTQGLYEQYF.

The CDR3 is CASSRTGVDNSPLHF. CDR3 coding DNA: TGTGCCAGCAGCCGGACCGGGGTAGATAATTCACCCCTCCACTTT. This chain joins TRBV6-5 and TRBJ1-6; D gene unclear. The CDR3 totals 15 residues. V was shortened by 6 bases and J by 5 bases, with 14 bases between the two germline ends. CDR1 is MNHEY, CDR2 SVGAGI, per germline.

Comment on this clone: This sample also contains other DNA sequences that code for the same CDR3. This sequence joins TRBV19 and TRBJ2-7; TRBD1 aligns across 9 bases. CDR1 and CDR2 from the germline V gene are LNHDA and SQIVND (reference sequence). The ends lost 6 bases at V and 2 bases at J; junction bases unmatched: 5. The CDR3 is 14 amino acids. This chain's CDR3 is CASRTGQGPYEQYF. CDR3 in DNA: TGTGCCAGTAGAACGGGACAGGGCCCCTACGAGCAGTACTTC.